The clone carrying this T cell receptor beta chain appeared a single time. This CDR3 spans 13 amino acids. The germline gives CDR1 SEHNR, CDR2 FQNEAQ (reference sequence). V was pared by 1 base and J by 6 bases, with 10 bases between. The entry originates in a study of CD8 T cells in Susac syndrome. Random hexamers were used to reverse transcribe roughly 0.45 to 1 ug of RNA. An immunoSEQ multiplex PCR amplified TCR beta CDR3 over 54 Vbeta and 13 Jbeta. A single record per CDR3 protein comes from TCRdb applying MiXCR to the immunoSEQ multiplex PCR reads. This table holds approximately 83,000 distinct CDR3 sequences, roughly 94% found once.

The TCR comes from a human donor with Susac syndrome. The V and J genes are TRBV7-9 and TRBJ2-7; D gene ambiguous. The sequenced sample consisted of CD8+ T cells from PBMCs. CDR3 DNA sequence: TGTGCCAGCAGCTTAGGCGGCGGTTTCGAGCAGTACTTC. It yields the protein CASSLGGGFEQYF.